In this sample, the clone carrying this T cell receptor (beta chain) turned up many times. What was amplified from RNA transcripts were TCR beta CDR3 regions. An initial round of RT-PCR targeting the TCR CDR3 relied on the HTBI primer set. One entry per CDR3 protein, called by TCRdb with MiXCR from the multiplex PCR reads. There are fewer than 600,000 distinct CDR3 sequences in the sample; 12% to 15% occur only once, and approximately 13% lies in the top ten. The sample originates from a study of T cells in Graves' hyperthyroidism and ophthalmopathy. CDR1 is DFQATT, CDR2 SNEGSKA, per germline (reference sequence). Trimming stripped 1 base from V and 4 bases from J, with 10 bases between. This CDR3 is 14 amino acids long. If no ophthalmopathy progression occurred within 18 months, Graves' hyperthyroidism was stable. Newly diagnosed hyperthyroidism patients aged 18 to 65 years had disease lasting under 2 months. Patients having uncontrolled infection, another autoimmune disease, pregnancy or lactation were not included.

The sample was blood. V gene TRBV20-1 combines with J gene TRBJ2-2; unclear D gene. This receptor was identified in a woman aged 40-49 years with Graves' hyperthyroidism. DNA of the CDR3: TGCAGTGCTAGAGCGGACGGCTCCACCGGGGAGCTGTTTTTT. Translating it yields CSARADGSTGELFF.